Each of the 22 T cell receptor beta chains below was sequenced from the same sample in a study of blood T cell repertoires in COVID-19. Clones were sequenced by immunoSEQ multiplex PCR, and TCRdb holds only the in-frame ones, with some missing. The table lists 87,000 or so clones, around 83% of them singletons. The sequencing sample was made of peripheral blood. These receptors originate from a woman in her 70s with acute or convalescent COVID-19.

The chain employs TRBV5-1 and TRBJ1-5; D is undetermined. In germline, CDR1 is SGHRS, CDR2 YFSETQ. V lost 0 bases, J lost 0 bases, and 7 bases lay in between. The CDR3 is 15 residues long. The CDR3 sequence: CASSLDNYSNQPQHF. CDR3 in DNA: TGCGCCAGCAGCTTGGATAACTATAGCAATCAGCCCCAGCATTTT.

The V gene is TRBV7-2, the J gene TRBJ1-2, with unresolved D. CDR1 SGHTA and CDR2 FQGNSA come from the germline V gene. The CDR3 is 12 amino acids. Between the trimmed V and J ends, which lost 5 bases and 1 base, there was a span of 5 bases. This CDR3 is CASSAINYGYTF. The CDR3 bases are TGTGCCAGCAGCGCTATTAACTATGGCTACACCTTC.

The chain links TRBV19 to TRBJ1-1; 7 bases are shared with TRBD1. The CDR3 is 11 amino acids. The V and J ends lost 6 bases and 11 bases, in that order; junction bases with no gene match: 6. Germline lookup yields CDR1 LNHDA and CDR2 SQIVND (reference sequence). The CDR3: CASRNRGKAFF. CDR3 nucleotides: TGTGCCAGTAGAAACAGGGGTAAGGCTTTCTTT.

As regards this clone: The same CDR3 arises from other DNA sequences in this sample as well. DNA for the CDR3: TGCGCCAGCAGCTCCGGACAGGGGGCGAACTATGGCTACACCTTC. Its translation is CASSSGQGANYGYTF. The rearrangement uses TRBV5-1 and TRBJ1-2, with 11 bases lining up with TRBD1. The CDR3 spans 15 residues. Germline CDR1 SGHRS, CDR2 YFSETQ. V was pared by 3 bases and J by 2 bases, with 3 bases of the junction left unmatched. The variable domain in full, with the rest retrieved from reference TRBV5-1 and TRBJ1-2, is KAGVTQTPRYLIKTRGQQVTLSCSPISGHRSVSWYQQTPGQGLQFLFEYFSETQRNKGNFPGRFSGRQFSNSRSEMNVSTLELGDSALYLCASSSGQGANYGYTFGSGTRLTVV.

As for this clone: A read error may account for a junction end that differs from germline. The chain uses TRBV11-2 and TRBJ2-7; D perhaps matches TRBD1 (6 bases). Germline-derived CDR1 and CDR2 are SGHAT and FQNNGV. The CDR3 totals 14 residues. In DNA, the CDR3 is TGTGCCAGCAGCTTAGATCCCCAGGGGTACGGGCAGTACTTC. Translating it yields CASSLDPQGYGQYF.

The chain carries TRBV5-4 and TRBJ1-1; D is perhaps TRBD1 (5 bases). The CDR3 length is 15 residues. Germline values: CDR1 SGHNT, CDR2 YYREEE (reference sequence). V lost 4 bases and J lost 4, with 17 bases in between. CDR3 sequence: CASSPRGGAITEAFF. The CDR3, as DNA: TGTGCCAGCAGCCCCCGCGGGGGAGCGATCACTGAAGCTTTCTTT.

The CDR3 sequence is CASSIREFYGYTF. The CDR3 DNA reads as TGTGCCAGTAGTATTAGAGAATTCTATGGCTACACCTTC. The rearrangement uses TRBV19 and TRBJ1-2; D uncertain. The CDR3 extends over 13 amino acids. Per the germline V gene, CDR1 is LNHDA and CDR2 is SQIVND (reference sequence). V shed 3 bases and J shed 4 bases, with 9 bases lying between them.

The chain couples TRBV28 to TRBJ2-1; 7 nucleotides line up with TRBD2. This CDR3 has 14 amino acids. V shed 7 bases and J 6 bases; nucleotides not matched to a gene: 9. Germline CDR1 and CDR2: MDHEN and SYDVKM. This chain's CDR3 is CASTLAGLSNEQFF. The CDR3 DNA reads as TGTGCCAGCACCCTTGCGGGACTATCCAATGAGCAGTTCTTC.

This clone has more than one count but fewer than ten. The CDR3 DNA follows: TGTGCCTGTTACGGGAGTGCTGAAAAACTGTTTTTT. Its translation: CACYGSAEKLFF. This chain connects TRBV30 to TRBJ1-4, with D unresolved. Germline values: CDR1 GTSNPN, CDR2 SVGIG (reference sequence). Trimming removed 6 bases at V and 7 bases at J, with 12 bases between. This CDR3 has 12 residues.

This chain uses TRBV6-5 with TRBJ2-1; D might be TRBD2 (6 bases). Looked up from germline, CDR1 is MNHEY and CDR2 is SVGAGI. V lost 1 base, J lost 9 bases, and 16 bases lay in between. The CDR3 runs to 15 residues. DNA for the CDR3: TGTGCCAGCAGTTACTTTTCCAGCGGGTCTAGTGAGCAGTTCTTC. Its translation: CASSYFSSGSSEQFF.

V is TRBV6-5 and J is TRBJ1-5; D may be TRBD1 (5 bases). Trimming pared 6 bases from V and 4 bases from J, leaving 13 bases between. Germline CDR1 and CDR2: MNHEY and SVGAGI. The CDR3 consists of 14 residues. The CDR3 loop is CASSDQGRNQPQHF. DNA for the CDR3: TGTGCCAGCAGCGACCAGGGCAGGAATCAGCCCCAGCATTTT.

The V call is TRBV5-4, the J call TRBJ2-5, with D uncertain. CDR1 and CDR2 (germline): SGHNT, YYREEE (reference sequence). This CDR3 has 13 amino acids. V lost 1 base and J 3 bases, leaving 7 bases between the germline ends. CDR3 in DNA: TGTGCCAGCAGCTTGAAGGCGGAAGAGACCCAGTACTTC. This sequence encodes CASSLKAEETQYF.

This chain links TRBV3-1 (or the pseudogene TRBV3-2) with TRBJ2-5; D is perhaps TRBD1 (5 bases). The germline CDR1 and CDR2 sequences are LGHDT and YNNKEL (reference sequence). This CDR3 contains 15 residues. V was clipped by 4 bases and J by 4 bases, with 16 bases between them. The CDR3 coding sequence is TGTGCCAGCAGCCTCCAGGGAAGAGCCGTAGAGACCCAGTACTTC. Amino acid sequence: CASSLQGRAVETQYF.

The rearrangement joins TRBV3-1 (or the pseudogene TRBV3-2) to TRBJ1-2; D call uncertain. V lost 0 bases, J lost 8 bases, and 10 bases lay in between. The CDR3 has 13 residues. Germline values: CDR1 LGHDT, CDR2 YNNKEL (reference sequence). The CDR3 nucleotides are TGTGCCAGCAGCCAAGATCTGAGGGAAGGCTACACCTTC. This encodes CASSQDLREGYTF.

The chain uses TRBV11-3 and TRBJ1-2; 7 nucleotides line up with TRBD1. Germline V gene sequence: CDR1 SGHNT, CDR2 YENEEA. The CDR3 contains 13 residues. The J segment lost 5 bases and the V segment lost 11 bases, leaving 11 bases of the junction unmatched. The DNA of the CDR3 is TGTGCCGTATCGGACAGGAGTGGATATGGCTACACCTTC. Protein: CAVSDRSGYGYTF.

This clone has only a few counts. This chain joins TRBV7-4 and TRBJ2-3; tentatively, D is TRBD1 (6 bases). V dropped 8 bases and J dropped 5 bases, with 11 bases sitting between them. Germline V gene lookup returns CDR1 SGHVT and CDR2 SQSDAQ. The CDR3 has 12 amino acids. The CDR3 sequence is CASGYRVDTQYF. The CDR3 DNA is TGTGCCAGCGGATACAGGGTAGATACGCAGTATTTT.

The chain uses TRBV7-2 and TRBJ2-1; no clear D gene. The CDR3 is 11 residues long. Trimming took off 2 bases at V and 7 bases at J, with 3 bases between the two ends. Germline V lookup: CDR1 SGHTA, CDR2 FQGNSA. The CDR3 loop is CASSLINEQFF. The DNA for the CDR3 is TGTGCCAGCAGCTTAATAAATGAGCAGTTCTTC.

This chain links TRBV6-6 with TRBJ1-2; no reliable D call. V dropped 2 bases and J dropped 4 bases, with 14 bases sitting between them. Germline-derived CDR1 and CDR2 are MNHNY and SVGAGI (reference sequence). This CDR3 region has 15 residues. The CDR3 loop is CASSYEGGGTYGYTF. The CDR3 DNA is TGTGCCAGCAGTTACGAAGGTGGCGGAACCTATGGCTACACCTTC.

As regards this clone: The junction departs from the called germline gene at one end, perhaps through a read error. V is TRBV5-4 and J is TRBJ2-3; TRBD2 might be the D (5 bases). CDR1 and CDR2 from the germline V gene are SGHNT and YYREEE (reference sequence). There are 16 residues in the CDR3. In DNA, the CDR3 is TGTGCCAGCAGCTTGTCTAGGGAGCGGATCACAGATTCGCAGTATTTT. Amino acids: CASSLSRERITDSQYF.

This clone turned up a few times. This chain uses TRBV5-8 with TRBJ1-3; 7 positions agree with TRBD1. After removal of 3 bases from V and 2 bases from J, the junction contained 2 bases not matched to a gene. This CDR3 is 14 amino acids long. Germline CDR1 SGHTS, CDR2 YDEGEE. For the CDR3, the DNA is TGTGCCAGCAGCTCGGGACAGCCTGGAAACACCATATATTTT. It is translated as CASSSGQPGNTIYF.

The chain carries TRBV24-1 and TRBJ2-1, with 7 nucleotides matching TRBD1. This CDR3 is built from 12 residues. V was pared by 6 bases and J by 10 bases, with 5 bases of the junction left unmatched. Germline V gives CDR1 KGHDR, CDR2 SFDVKD. CDR3 residues: CATSRQGDEQFF. In DNA, the CDR3 is TGTGCCACCAGTCGTCAGGGGGACGAGCAGTTCTTC.

This sequence joins TRBV28 and TRBJ1-1; TRBD1 is a possible D gene (5 bases). The V and J ends lost 4 bases and 6 bases respectively, with 18 bases between them. The germline V gene has CDR1 MDHEN and CDR2 SYDVKM. This CDR3 has 15 residues. The CDR3 region is CASSSPGLSKSEAFF. The CDR3 coding sequence is TGTGCCAGCAGTTCCCCGGGACTATCGAAGTCTGAAGCTTTCTTT.